The rows below give T cell receptor beta chains drawn from one sample of a study of blood T cell repertoires in COVID-19. Sequenced by immunoSEQ multiplex PCR; TCRdb stores in-frame clones only, minus some. The table lists fewer than 250,000 clones, around 80% of them singletons. Sequenced material: PBMCs or T cells enriched from blood (not recorded which). These receptors were obtained from a woman aged 50 to 60 with acute COVID-19. Each CDR3 is given with its conserved first and last residue. D genes are given only for firm matches. Not all rows give a size; the values are once, few, many and, for expanded clones, a class.

j_call clone_size d_call v_call cdr3_nt cdr3_aa
TRBJ2-3 . TRBD2 TRBV5-4 TGTGCCAGCAGCTTGGGCGGGGGGGGCACAGATACGCAGTATTTT CASSLGGGGTDTQYF
TRBJ1-2 . . TRBV5-6 TGTGCCAGCAGCTTGGGGCAGGGGAACTATGGCTACACCTTC CASSLGQGNYGYTF
TRBJ1-4 . . TRBV4-3 TGCGCCAGCAAAGGGGGTGGGGAAAAACTGTTTTTT CASKGGGEKLFF
TRBJ1-5 . . TRBV16 TGTGCCAGCAGCCAATCTTCGGAGGGCAATCAGCCCCAGCATTTT CASSQSSEGNQPQHF
TRBJ1-5 once . TRBV4-1 TGCGCCAGCAGCCAAGAGAACCAGGTCGGCAATCAGCCCCAGCATTTT CASSQENQVGNQPQHF
TRBJ2-1 . . TRBV11-3 TGTGCCAGCAGCTTTGGCAGGGGAAAGGCCGACAATGAGCAGTTCTTC CASSFGRGKADNEQFF
TRBJ1-1 once TRBD1 TRBV19 TGTGCCAGTAGTATAATCCTGGACAGGGGCTTCACGAACACTGAAGCTTTCTTT CASSIILDRGFTNTEAFF
TRBJ2-5 . TRBD1 TRBV7-9 TGTGCCAGCAGCCCAGGACAGGTTGAATACTTC CASSPGQVEYF
TRBJ1-2 once . TRBV18 TGTGCCAGCTCACCAACCGGGACAATCCTTGGCTACACCTTC CASSPTGTILGYTF
TRBJ1-3 . . TRBV5-1 TGCGCCAGCAGCTTGGAGGGTCCAGGGTCCAGCTCTGGAAACACCATATATTTT CASSLEGPGSSSGNTIYF
TRBJ1-5 . TRBD1 TRBV28 TGTGCCAGCACCCAGCTTGGGACAGGGGGCATTCAGCCCCAGCATTTT CASTQLGTGGIQPQHF